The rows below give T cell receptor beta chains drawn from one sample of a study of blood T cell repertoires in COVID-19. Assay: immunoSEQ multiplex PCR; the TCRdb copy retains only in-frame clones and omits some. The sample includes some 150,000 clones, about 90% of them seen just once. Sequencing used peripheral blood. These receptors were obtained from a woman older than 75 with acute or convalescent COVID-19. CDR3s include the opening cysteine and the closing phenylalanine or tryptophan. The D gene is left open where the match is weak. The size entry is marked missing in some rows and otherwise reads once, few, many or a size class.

cdr3_aa: CASSADRVGQPQHF
cdr3_nt: TGTGCCAGCAGCGCAGACAGGGTGGGTCAGCCCCAGCATTTT
j_call: TRBJ1-5
clone_size: -
v_call: TRBV5-4
d_call: TRBD1

cdr3_aa: CASSPGTGSDTQYF
cdr3_nt: TGTGCCAGCAGCCCGGGGACAGGGTCAGATACGCAGTATTTT
j_call: TRBJ2-3
clone_size: -
v_call: TRBV5-4
d_call: TRBD1

cdr3_aa: CASSWNAGQSYYEQYF
cdr3_nt: TGTGCCAGCAGCTGGAATGCGGGACAGTCCTACTACGAGCAGTACTTC
j_call: TRBJ2-7
clone_size: -
v_call: TRBV5-4
d_call: -

cdr3_aa: CAIAPGGKSNQPQHF
cdr3_nt: TGTGCCATCGCCCCGGGAGGGAAGAGCAATCAGCCCCAGCATTTT
j_call: TRBJ1-5
clone_size: -
v_call: TRBV10-3
d_call: -

cdr3_aa: CATSLTSGTDTQYF
cdr3_nt: TGTGCCACCAGCCTGACTAGCGGAACAGATACGCAGTATTTT
j_call: TRBJ2-3
clone_size: -
v_call: TRBV15
d_call: TRBD2

cdr3_aa: CASSVGAHPYEQYF
cdr3_nt: TGTGCCAGCAGCGTAGGAGCCCATCCTTACGAGCAGTACTTC
j_call: TRBJ2-7
clone_size: -
v_call: TRBV5-4
d_call: -

cdr3_aa: CASSSSGGLRFTGNTIYF
cdr3_nt: TGTGCCAGCAGTTCCTCGGGGGGGCTACGTTTTACTGGAAACACCATATATTTT
j_call: TRBJ1-3
clone_size: once
v_call: TRBV2
d_call: -

cdr3_aa: CASSYSAVGNEQFF
cdr3_nt: TGTGCCAGCAGTTACTCGGCGGTGGGCAATGAGCAGTTCTTC
j_call: TRBJ2-1
clone_size: -
v_call: TRBV6-2/TRBV6-3
d_call: -

cdr3_aa: CASSTLGFWETQYF
cdr3_nt: TGTGCCAGCAGTACGCTAGGATTTTGGGAGACCCAGTACTTC
j_call: TRBJ2-5
clone_size: -
v_call: TRBV6-5
d_call: -

cdr3_aa: CASRNRVLYEQYF
cdr3_nt: TGTGCCAGCAGAAACCGCGTCCTCTACGAGCAGTACTTC
j_call: TRBJ2-7
clone_size: -
v_call: TRBV5-4
d_call: -

cdr3_aa: CASTFSADRGYGYTF
cdr3_nt: TGTGCCAGCACCTTCTCCGCGGACAGGGGCTATGGCTACACCTTC
j_call: TRBJ1-2
clone_size: -
v_call: TRBV6-6
d_call: TRBD1

cdr3_aa: CASRTGTKETQYF
cdr3_nt: TGTGCCAGCAGAACCGGGACAAAAGAGACCCAGTACTTC
j_call: TRBJ2-5
clone_size: -
v_call: TRBV6-6
d_call: -

cdr3_aa: CASSYSRMRQYEQYF
cdr3_nt: TGTGCCAGCAGTTACTCGCGTATGAGGCAGTACGAGCAGTACTTC
j_call: TRBJ2-7
clone_size: -
v_call: TRBV6-5
d_call: -